One and the same sample provided the 2 T cell receptor beta chains below, sequenced in a study of blood T cell repertoires in COVID-19. Sequenced by immunoSEQ multiplex PCR; TCRdb stores in-frame clones only, minus some. The table includes 230,000 or so clones, around 86% detected once. The sequenced material came from peripheral blood. These receptors came from a human donor in a cohort sampled during active COVID-19.

V gene TRBV18 combines with J gene TRBJ2-7; 7 nucleotides align to TRBD1. The CDR3 loop spans 15 amino acids. Germline CDR1 reads KGHSH; CDR2 reads LQKENI. Trimming at V came to 4 bases and at J to 2 bases, leaving 8 bases not matched to a gene. The CDR3, as DNA: TGTGCCAGCTCACTCGACAGGGAAAGGACCTACGAGCAGTACTTC. Its protein product is CASSLDRERTYEQYF.

The genes are TRBV19 and TRBJ1-1; D possibly corresponds to TRBD1 (5 bases). The ends were cut back, 3 bases at V and 5 bases at J, with 13 bases in the middle. The CDR3 consists of 14 residues. Germline values: CDR1 LNHDA, CDR2 SQIVND (reference sequence). Written as DNA, the CDR3 is TGTGCCAGTAGTATCCTGGGGCGCTTAACTGAAGCTTTCTTT. Protein: CASSILGRLTEAFF.